This record concerns one TCR beta chain sequence. This sample stems from a study of blood T cell repertoires in COVID-19. The protocol was immunoSEQ multiplex PCR, while the TCRdb copy is restricted to in-frame clones and leaves out a portion. The sample yields over 200,000 clones, around 80% seen once. CDR3 length: 13 residues. Deletions cut 7 bases from V and 2 bases from J, with 12 bases between. The germline gives CDR1 SGHDN, CDR2 FVKESK. The chain combines TRBV14 with TRBJ2-7; tentatively, D is TRBD1 (7 bases). Sequenced material: peripheral blood. The clonotype comes from a human donor in a cohort sampled during active COVID-19. CDR3: CASTQGGPYEQYF. CDR3 nucleotides: TGTGCCAGCACCCAGGGGGGTCCCTACGAGCAGTACTTC.